The 4 T cell receptor beta chains below were found in one sample sequenced in a study of blood T cell repertoires in COVID-19. This table comes from immunoSEQ multiplex PCR, and its TCRdb copy is limited to in-frame clones, with some not included. The repertoire holds approximately 200,000 clones, with about 83% as singletons. Sample: peripheral blood. Receptor source: a person aged 65 to 85 with COVID-19, enrolled during active disease.

The rearrangement joins TRBV7-8 to TRBJ2-6; D not certain. Deletions cut 2 bases from V and 2 bases from J, with 10 bases between. Germline CDR1 reads SGHVS; CDR2 reads FQNEAQ. The CDR3 runs 16 residues. CDR3: CASSLRGTTGANVLTF. The CDR3 DNA is TGTGCCAGCAGCTTACGAGGTACGACTGGGGCCAACGTCCTGACTTTC.

The chain links TRBV10-1 to TRBJ2-7; 7 bases line up with TRBD2. The CDR3 contains 17 residues. Unmatched junction bases numbered 16, after V lost 6 bases and J lost 2 bases. Germline V gene lookup returns CDR1 WNHNN and CDR2 SYGVQD (reference sequence). Here the CDR3 reads CASRKPGRETRPYEQYF. The CDR3 nucleotides are TGCGCCAGCAGAAAACCAGGGCGGGAGACTAGACCCTACGAGCAGTACTTC.

The count of this clone is one. The chain has TRBV4-2 and TRBJ1-4, with 9 bases identical to TRBD1. CDR3 length: 16 amino acids. Trimming at V came to 0 bases and at J to 7 bases, leaving 6 bases not matched to a gene. Per the germline V gene, CDR1 is LGHNA and CDR2 is YNFKEQ. The CDR3 is CASSQDFRTGVEKLFF. CDR3 nucleotide sequence: TGTGCCAGCAGCCAAGATTTTCGGACAGGGGTTGAAAAACTGTTTTTT.

This chain joins TRBV24-1 and TRBJ2-1, with a weak D call TRBD2 (6 bases). The CDR3 runs to 15 residues. CDR1 and CDR2 from the germline V gene are KGHDR and SFDVKD. V gave up 4 bases and J gave up 10 bases, with 19 bases separating them. CDR3 sequence (DNA): TGTGCCACCAGTGACCATAAGAGGGGACTCGGGGAGCAGTTCTTC. Protein sequence: CATSDHKRGLGEQFF.